This T cell receptor beta chain was obtained from a study of beta chain features in type 1 diabetes. The CDR3 covers 15 residues. CDR1 is MDHEN, CDR2 SYDVKM, per germline. Trimming cost V 5 bases and J 2 bases, with 13 bases left between them. Expressed TCRB transcripts were sequenced after all isolated RNA was converted to cDNA. Generated by immunoSEQ multiplex PCR, the TCRdb table keeps only in-frame clones and is missing some. The sample has 900,000 or so clones, 15% to 20% seen once. The receptor's source is a woman aged 18-35 years in good health. The sequenced material came from naive CD4+ T cells from blood. The V gene is TRBV28, the J gene TRBJ1-5; D unresolved. The CDR3 DNA reads as TGTGCCAGCAGTCCGTCGGGGATGGGCAATCAGCCCCAGCATTTT. This sequence encodes CASSPSGMGNQPQHF.